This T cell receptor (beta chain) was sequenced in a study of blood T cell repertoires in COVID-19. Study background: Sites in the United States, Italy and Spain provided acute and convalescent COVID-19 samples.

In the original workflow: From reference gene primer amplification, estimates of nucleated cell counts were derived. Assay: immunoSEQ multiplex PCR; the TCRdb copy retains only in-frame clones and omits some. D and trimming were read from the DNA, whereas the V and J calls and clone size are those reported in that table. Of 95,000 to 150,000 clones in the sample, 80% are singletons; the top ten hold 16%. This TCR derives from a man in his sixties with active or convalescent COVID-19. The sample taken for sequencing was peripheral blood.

The CDR3 is CASSSQIRNQPQHF. CDR3 bases: TGTGCCAGCAGCTCCCAGATACGCAATCAGCCCCAGCATTTT. This rearrangement joins TRBV7-8 to TRBJ1-5; D is undetermined. V was cut by 4 bases and J by 2 bases, with 9 bases left in between. The germline V gene encodes CDR1 SGHVS and CDR2 FQNEAQ. The CDR3 is 14 residues long.